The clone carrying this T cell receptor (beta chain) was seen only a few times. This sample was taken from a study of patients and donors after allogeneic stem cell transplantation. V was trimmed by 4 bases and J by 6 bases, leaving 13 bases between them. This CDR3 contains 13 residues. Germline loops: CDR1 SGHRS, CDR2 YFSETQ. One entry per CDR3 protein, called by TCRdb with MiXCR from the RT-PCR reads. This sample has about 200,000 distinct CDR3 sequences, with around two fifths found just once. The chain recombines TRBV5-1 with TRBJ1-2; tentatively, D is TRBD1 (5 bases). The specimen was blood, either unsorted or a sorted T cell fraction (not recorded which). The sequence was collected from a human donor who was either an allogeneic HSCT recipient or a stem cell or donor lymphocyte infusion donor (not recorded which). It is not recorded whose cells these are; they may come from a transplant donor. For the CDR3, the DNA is TGCGCCAGCAGCATGGGGACGCTGGATGGCTACACCTTC. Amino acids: CASSMGTLDGYTF.